What follows describes a single T cell receptor beta chain. The antigen it binds to is not known. One base away there is no much larger clone; base qualities are not given. For sequencing, an Illumina Genome Analyzer IIx was employed. The raw public data were reprocessed by TCRdb itself: fastp quality trimming at Q25, MiXCR clonotype calling, in-frame beta chains only. Identical CDR3 protein sequences are pooled into one entry, listed with their most common genes and DNA. Recorded for this sample are 12,000 to 15,000 distinct CDR3 sequences; more than 30% of them occurred a single time. The ten largest clones represent 15% to 20% of the sample. The data are from a study (dated by TCRdb to about 2013). Sequences SQVTM (CDR1) and ANQGSEA (CDR2) are obtained from the germline V gene. From cysteine to phenylalanine, the CDR3 is 14 amino acids long. Only the CDR3 region is kept as DNA, spanning 42 bases read in frame from base 1. Trimming at the junction amounts to 8 bases on V and 3 bases on J, and the germline ends lie 17 bases apart.

This chain joins TRBV29-1 to TRBJ2-4; 6 matching bases give a weak D call of TRBD2. Source material: blood. This TCR came from a human donor. The nucleotides are TGCAGCTTAAAGGGGCGGGACGTCAAAAACATTCAGTACTTC. This sequence encodes CSLKGRDVKNIQYF.